This T cell receptor (beta chain) appears in the sequencing data of a study of cytomegalovirus exposure and HLA in healthy donors. Whole-study findings and limits: Differences between HLA loci emerged in a later analysis of TCR association rates, with DRB1 most and HLA-C fewest.

PCR was performed using 60 Vbeta and 13 Jbeta primers. Produced via immunoSEQ multiplex PCR; TCRdb's table is partial and in-frame only. The sample has about 190,000 clones, around 75% seen once. As regards this clone: Antigen specificity is unknown.

Trimming stripped 0 bases from V and 4 bases from J, with 21 bases between. The germline V gene encodes CDR1 LNHNV and CDR2 YYDKDF (reference sequence). The CDR3 spans 19 residues. This chain links TRBV15 with TRBJ2-2; D is undetermined. The sequence was collected from a woman in her 30s in good health and CMV-seropositive. The sample taken for sequencing was PBMCs. The CDR3 nucleotides read TGTGCCACCAGCAGAGATAGGCTTATCCCTCAGGTTTCCACCGGGGAGCTGTTTTTT. It codes for CATSRDRLIPQVSTGELFF.